This TCR beta chain emerged from a study of memory CD4+ T cells and cytomegalovirus serostatus. For the study at large: Healthy Belgian adult donors included nine or ten CMV-positive and 24 CMV-negative people.

Single viable CD3+CD4+CD8-CD45RO+ cells were sorted as the memory CD4+ T cells. Serum IgG to CMV pp150, pp28, p38 and p52 defined serostatus. Sequencing was performed with immunoSEQ multiplex PCR; in TCRdb, only in-frame clones are kept and a portion is missing. The table lists some 73,000 clones, 75% to 85% of them singletons. This clone was seen only once. The CDR3 covers 13 residues. Germline CDR1 SGHAT, CDR2 FQNNGV. The ends were cut back, 6 bases at V and 7 bases at J, with 10 bases in the middle. Sequencing was carried out using memory CD4+ T cells from blood. This chain uses TRBV11-2 with TRBJ1-6, with D unresolved. The TCR sequence derives from an adult in good health and CMV-seropositive. CDR3 in amino acids: CASRAVTNSPLHF. The DNA for the CDR3 is TGTGCCAGCAGGGCGGTTACGAATTCACCCCTCCACTTT.